The next 30 T cell receptor beta chains were all read from a single sample in a study of cytomegalovirus exposure and HLA in healthy donors. Sequenced by immunoSEQ multiplex PCR; TCRdb stores in-frame clones only, minus some. This sample has tens of thousands of clones, with approximately 94% found just once. Sequenced: PBMCs. These receptors all come from a woman aged 18-35 years in good health and CMV-seropositive.

About this clone itself: Other DNA sequences from this sample encode an identical CDR3 as well. The rearrangement links TRBV5-1 to TRBJ2-5; D perhaps matches TRBD2 (6 bases). The CDR3 loop spans 13 amino acids. Trimming took 0 bases from V and 5 from J, leaving 8 bases between them. The V gene's germline CDR1 is SGHRS and CDR2 YFSETQ. CDR3 bases: TGCGCCAGCAGCTTGGGGGGAGGTGAGACCCAGTACTTC. Residues: CASSLGGGETQYF.

This clone has only one observation. The chain joins TRBV18 to TRBJ1-1; perhaps TRBD1 as D (5 bases). V was pared by 2 bases and J by 0 bases, with 10 bases between. This CDR3 is built from 15 residues. The V gene's germline CDR1 is KGHSH and CDR2 LQKENI. DNA of the CDR3: TGTGCCAGCTCACCAATGACAGACATGAACACTGAAGCTTTCTTT. Amino acids: CASSPMTDMNTEAFF.

This clone was recorded only once. The gene calls are TRBV6-5 and TRBJ2-1; no clear D. CDR3 size: 12 residues. Per the germline V gene, CDR1 is MNHEY and CDR2 is SVGAGI. Trimming removed 7 bases at V and 6 bases at J, with 10 bases between. Here the CDR3 DNA reads TGTGCCAGCACCTCGTCGGGCAATGAGCAGTTCTTC. Translating gives CASTSSGNEQFF.

This clone has only one observation. The V call is TRBV27, the J call TRBJ1-5; tentative D call: TRBD1 (6 bases). There are 13 residues in the CDR3. Trimming stripped 8 bases from V and 6 bases from J, with 14 bases between. Germline values: CDR1 MNHEY, CDR2 SMNVEV (reference sequence). CDR3 coding DNA: TGTGCCAGCTCACGGGGGGGGGCTCAGCCCCAGCATTTT. It encodes CASSRGGAQPQHF.

J is TRBJ1-1 and V is TRBV7-2; a possible D gene is TRBD1 (6 bases). Trimming removed 2 bases from V and 0 bases from J, with 10 bases in between. CDR3 length equals 15 residues. In germline, CDR1 is SGHTA, CDR2 FQGNSA. The CDR3 coding sequence is TGTGCCAGCAGCTTATACAGGGCGATGAACACTGAAGCTTTCTTT. It codes for CASSLYRAMNTEAFF.

The V gene is TRBV2, the J gene TRBJ1-2; no reliable D call. Trimming shortened V by 6 bases and J by 4 bases, and 15 bases separated the two germline ends. The length of the CDR3 is 14 residues. Germline values: CDR1 SNHLY, CDR2 FYNNEI. Here the CDR3 reads CASSDAIPGYGYTF. CDR3 DNA sequence: TGTGCCAGCAGCGATGCGATTCCAGGCTATGGCTACACCTTC.

The chain is built from TRBV28 and TRBJ1-2; 7 bases line up with TRBD1. The CDR3 contains 16 residues. The germline V gene encodes CDR1 MDHEN and CDR2 SYDVKM. Unmatched junction bases numbered 18, after V lost 10 bases and J lost 4 bases. The CDR3 nucleotides read TGTGCCAACCGGCCGCCGGGACAGCATAACCGCTATGGCTACACCTTC. Translating gives CANRPPGQHNRYGYTF.

V usage is TRBV19 and J usage is TRBJ2-7; 7 bases line up with TRBD1. Germline-derived CDR1 and CDR2 are LNHDA and SQIVND (reference sequence). The CDR3 consists of 13 residues. V lost 5 bases, J lost 4 bases, and 5 bases stayed unmatched. The CDR3 region is CASSEGQAYEQYF. In DNA, the CDR3 is TGTGCCAGTAGTGAAGGACAGGCTTACGAGCAGTACTTC.

The chain has TRBV20-1 and TRBJ1-6; 7 positions agree with TRBD1. Trimming cost V 6 bases and J 11 bases; bases outside gene matches: 4. Germline CDR1 is DFQATT and CDR2 is SNEGSKA (reference sequence). The CDR3 runs 11 residues. CDR3 DNA sequence: TGCAGTGCAGGGGGCCGTCCACCCCTCCACTTT. Its translation is CSAGGRPPLHF.

The rearrangement uses TRBV7-8 and TRBJ2-5, with D possibly TRBD1 on 6 matching bases. Trimming took off 9 bases at V and 0 bases at J, with 14 bases between the two ends. CDR3 length: 14 residues. The V gene's germline CDR1 is SGHVS and CDR2 FQNEAQ. The CDR3 nucleotides are TGTGCCAGACCACAGGGTTGGGACCAAGAGACCCAGTACTTC. Its translation: CARPQGWDQETQYF.

V usage is TRBV6-6 and J usage is TRBJ1-5; D call uncertain. In germline, CDR1 is MNHNY, CDR2 SVGAGI (reference sequence). Trimming removed 6 bases from V and 4 bases from J, with 13 bases in between. The CDR3 spans 14 residues. The CDR3 DNA sequence: TGTGCCAGCAGACCTGACGGACTGAATCAGCCCCAGCATTTT. Translation gives CASRPDGLNQPQHF.

A single count supports this clone. CDR3 loop: CASSEFEDRVNNSPLHF. In nucleotides, the CDR3 is TGTGCCAGCAGTGAGTTTGAAGACAGGGTGAATAATTCACCCCTCCACTTT. This chain links TRBV2 with TRBJ1-6; TRBD1 matches 7 bases. The germline V gene encodes CDR1 SNHLY and CDR2 FYNNEI. V shed 3 bases, J shed 5 bases, and the junction held 10 bases outside the gene matches. The CDR3 is made up of 17 amino acids.

The chain combines TRBV6-5 with TRBJ1-6; TRBD1 agrees at 9 bases. The V gene's germline CDR1 is MNHEY and CDR2 SVGAGI. J gave up 7 bases and V 8 bases, and 9 bases lay outside the gene matches. CDR3 length equals 15 residues. The CDR3 coding sequence is TGTGCCAGCGGAGAACGGGACAGGGTGAATTCACCCCTCCACTTT. Translation: CASGERDRVNSPLHF.

V is TRBV27 and J is TRBJ1-4, with D possibly being TRBD1 (6 bases). CDR3 length equals 15 residues. V was trimmed by 3 bases and J by 8 bases, leaving 16 bases between them. Germline V gives CDR1 MNHEY, CDR2 SMNVEV (reference sequence). The CDR3 is CASSLGGARREKLFF. CDR3 bases: TGTGCCAGCAGTTTGGGGGGGGCGCGACGCGAAAAACTGTTTTTT.

The chain uses TRBV10-3 and TRBJ2-7; D might be TRBD2 (5 bases). The CDR3 length is 13 residues. Trimming left V 2 bases short and J 3 bases short, with 8 bases between. Germline values: CDR1 ENHRY, CDR2 SYGVKD. The CDR3 DNA is TGTGCCATCAGTGAGCCCGGGAACTACGAGCAGTACTTC. It translates to CAISEPGNYEQYF.

The chain couples TRBV5-6 to TRBJ1-2; 9 bases fit TRBD1. The length of the CDR3 is 14 residues. The V and J ends lost 1 base and 8 bases, in that order; junction bases with no gene match: 6. The germline V gene has CDR1 SGHDT and CDR2 YYEEEE. For the CDR3, the DNA is TGTGCCAGCAGCTTGTATGGGACAGGGAACGGCTACACCTTC. Its protein is CASSLYGTGNGYTF. The variable domain in full, completed from reference TRBV5-6 and TRBJ1-2, reads DAGVTQSPTHLIKTRGQQVTLRCSPKSGHDTVSWYQQALGQGPQFIFQYYEEEERQRGNFPDRFSGHQFPNYSSELNVNALLLGDSALYLCASSLYGTGNGYTFGSGTRLTVV.

CDR3 region: CASSRKNTGDEQYF. The CDR3 nucleotides read TGCGCCAGCAGCCGGAAAAATACAGGGGACGAGCAGTACTTC. The chain uses TRBV5-1 and TRBJ2-7, with 7 positions matching TRBD1. The CDR3 length is 14 residues. Germline lookup yields CDR1 SGHRS and CDR2 YFSETQ. V dropped 4 bases and J dropped 5; count of bases not matched to a gene: 9.

The V and J genes are TRBV28 and TRBJ1-1; the match to TRBD1 covers 7 bases. Trimming took 2 bases from V and 1 from J; bases not matched to a gene: 4. This CDR3 spans 15 amino acids. Germline lookup yields CDR1 MDHEN and CDR2 SYDVKM. The CDR3 protein is CASSLTGEANTEAFF. The CDR3 bases are TGTGCCAGCAGTTTAACAGGGGAGGCGAACACTGAAGCTTTCTTT.

V is TRBV7-2 and J is TRBJ2-2, with D unclear. This CDR3 is 13 amino acids long. Trimming stripped 1 base from V and 5 bases from J, with 5 bases between. Per the germline V gene, CDR1 is SGHTA and CDR2 is FQGNSA. CDR3 in DNA: TGTGCCAGCAGCTTAGTGAGGACCGGGGAGCTGTTTTTT. This sequence encodes CASSLVRTGELFF.

The chain recombines TRBV15 with TRBJ1-2; TRBD1 might be the D (6 bases). This CDR3 is 16 amino acids long. Per germline, CDR1 LNHNV and CDR2 YYDKDF (reference sequence). The germline V and J ends were trimmed by 0 bases and 6 bases, with 17 bases remaining between them. The CDR3 DNA reads as TGTGCCACCAGCAGAGATCTCGGACAGTTTCAACATGGCTACACCTTC. This translates into CATSRDLGQFQHGYTF.

V and J are TRBV28 and TRBJ2-1; D gene unclear. This CDR3 comprises 13 residues. Trimming removed 2 bases at V and 3 bases at J, with 5 bases between. The germline V gene encodes CDR1 MDHEN and CDR2 SYDVKM. CDR3 loop: CASSLRLYNEQFF. CDR3 DNA sequence: TGTGCCAGCAGTTTAAGACTCTACAATGAGCAGTTCTTC.

This clone showed up just once. This chain uses TRBV15 with TRBJ1-2; possibly TRBD1 for D (6 bases). Germline values: CDR1 LNHNV, CDR2 YYDKDF (reference sequence). CDR3 length equals 13 residues. The V and J ends lost 5 bases and 4 bases respectively, with 11 bases between them. CDR3 protein: CATSVTGLYGYTF. The CDR3 DNA is TGTGCCACCAGCGTTACAGGGCTCTATGGCTACACCTTC.

The chain employs TRBV6-5 and TRBJ1-6; 11 bases map to TRBD1. CDR1 and CDR2 from the germline V gene are MNHEY and SVGAGI. CDR3 length equals 15 residues. V was pared by 2 bases and J by 10 bases, with 4 bases of the junction left unmatched. CDR3 sequence reads: CASSYGQGARSPLHF. The CDR3 bases are TGTGCCAGCAGTTACGGACAGGGGGCGAGGTCACCCCTCCACTTT.

This clone was counted only a few times. This chain links TRBV4-1 with TRBJ2-1; 7 nucleotides match TRBD2. Germline assignment: CDR1 MGHRA and CDR2 YSYEKL. The V segment lost 0 bases and the J segment 5 bases; nucleotides outside the gene matches: 7. The CDR3 extends over 16 amino acids. The CDR3 region is CASSQDQAGLDNEQFF. The CDR3 nucleotides read TGCGCCAGCAGCCAAGATCAAGCGGGATTGGACAATGAGCAGTTCTTC.

In DNA, the CDR3 is TGTGCCAGCCACCCTAAACGACTAGCACAAGGGGGGTATTTT. It is translated as CASHPKRLAQGGYF. This chain connects TRBV28 to TRBJ2-3; maybe TRBD2 (7 bases). In germline, CDR1 is MDHEN, CDR2 SYDVKM. The CDR3 contains 14 residues. V gave up 8 bases and J gave up 14 bases, with 26 bases separating them.

The chain carries TRBV7-3 and TRBJ1-2; 10 nucleotides agree with TRBD1. The J segment lost 8 bases and the V segment lost 5 bases, leaving 5 bases of the junction unmatched. The germline V gene has CDR1 SGHTA and CDR2 FQGTGA. The CDR3 sequence is 13 residues long. As DNA, the CDR3 is TGTGCCAGCAGCCTCCGGACAGGGGGGGGCTACACCTTC. The encoded protein is CASSLRTGGGYTF.

The table lists this clone with a count of one. V is TRBV7-9 and J is TRBJ2-7, with 8 bases that match TRBD2. Looked up from germline, CDR1 is SEHNR and CDR2 is FQNEAQ (reference sequence). The CDR3 spans 14 residues. The V segment lost 5 bases and the J segment 3 bases; nucleotides outside the gene matches: 6. The CDR3 DNA reads TGTGCCAGCAGCCCCGGGACTAGAGACTACGAGCAGTACTTC. Protein product: CASSPGTRDYEQYF.

This clone appeared a few times. The CDR3 coding sequence is TGCAGCGTGGAACTCTACAATGAGCAGTTCTTC. This sequence encodes CSVELYNEQFF. The V and J genes are TRBV29-1 and TRBJ2-1; D is unresolved. The V gene's germline CDR1 is SQVTM and CDR2 ANQGSEA. Trimming shortened V by 6 bases and J by 3 bases, and 6 bases separated the two germline ends. The CDR3 consists of 11 residues.

The chain employs TRBV18 and TRBJ2-7; TRBD1 might be the D (5 bases). Germline CDR1 and CDR2: KGHSH and LQKENI. The CDR3 length is 14 residues. Trimming stripped 5 bases from V and 2 bases from J, with 13 bases between. The CDR3 nucleotides are TGTGCCAGCTCATCGGTACAGGTAACCTACGAGCAGTACTTC. The encoded protein is CASSSVQVTYEQYF.

This clone turned up a few times. The rearrangement links TRBV4-3 to TRBJ1-1; no firm D call. The germline CDR1 and CDR2 sequences are LGHNA and YSLEER. The CDR3 has 15 amino acids. The ends were cut back, 3 bases at V and 5 bases at J, with 16 bases in the middle. The CDR3 nucleotides read TGCGCCAGCAGCCACACCGGGAGAGCGAGGACTGAAGCTTTCTTT. Amino acids: CASSHTGRARTEAFF.